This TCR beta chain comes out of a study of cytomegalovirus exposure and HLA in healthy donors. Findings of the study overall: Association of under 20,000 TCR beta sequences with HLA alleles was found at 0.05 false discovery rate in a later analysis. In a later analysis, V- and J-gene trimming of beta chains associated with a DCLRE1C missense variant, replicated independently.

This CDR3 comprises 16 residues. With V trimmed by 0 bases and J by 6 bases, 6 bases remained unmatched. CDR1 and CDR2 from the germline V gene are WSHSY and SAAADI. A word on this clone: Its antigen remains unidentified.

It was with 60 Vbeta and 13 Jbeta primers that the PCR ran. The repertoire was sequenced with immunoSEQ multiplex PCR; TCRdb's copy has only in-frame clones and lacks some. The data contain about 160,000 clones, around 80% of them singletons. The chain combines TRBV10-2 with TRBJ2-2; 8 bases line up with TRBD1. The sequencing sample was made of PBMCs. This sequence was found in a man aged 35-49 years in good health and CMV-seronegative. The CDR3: CASSESNRGMAGELFF. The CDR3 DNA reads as TGCGCCAGCAGTGAGTCGAACAGGGGGATGGCCGGGGAGCTGTTTTTT.